This TCR beta chain was recovered during a study of shared clonotypes between healthy human individuals. Study summary: Sampling drew on donors who were a couple of women and a few men aged 18 to 49. Study-wide results and limits: Inspection by rarefaction showed sorted-subset sequencing to be incomplete despite large depth.

Turning to this clone: Its antigen is as yet unknown.

Per sorted-subset replicate PCR, input was 150 to 250 ng DNA, representing tens of thousands of T cell genomes. As originally analysed: Junction-only immunoSEQ data arrived without quality scores, meaning filtering differed. TCRdb keeps only in-frame clones here, not all; method: immunoSEQ multiplex PCR. For V, J and clone size, that table is used; D and trimming come from the DNA. The data contain roughly 1,600,000 clones, 98% of them singletons. This CDR3 has 14 amino acids. CDR1 is MGHDK and CDR2 is SYGVNS in the germline V gene. The V and J ends lost 4 bases and 2 bases respectively, with 9 bases between them.

The chain employs TRBV25-1 and TRBJ2-1, with D tentatively TRBD2 (5 bases). The specimen was naive CD4+ T cells sorted from blood. Subset noted: CD45RA+ positively selected. This receptor was identified in a man under 40 in good health. The chain's CDR3 is CASSGGATYNEQFF. CDR3 DNA sequence: TGTGCCAGCAGTGGGGGAGCGACCTACAATGAGCAGTTCTTC.